This T cell receptor (beta chain) was observed in a study of blood T cell repertoires in COVID-19. Overall study: T cells, B-cell-depleted T cells, or PBMCs supplied cDNA or gDNA.

The CDR3 length is 19 residues. The ends lost 5 bases at V and 1 base at J; junction bases unmatched: 16. Germline CDR1 SGHTA, CDR2 FQGTGA. Sequencing used immunoSEQ multiplex PCR; TCRdb keeps in-frame clones, though not all of them. The sample has about 180,000 clones; roughly 81% are singletons. Sequences were obtained from peripheral blood. V gene TRBV7-3 combines with J gene TRBJ1-1, with 10 bases that match TRBD1. The TCR comes from a woman older than 75 with COVID-19, enrolled during active disease. CDR3 region: CASSPRQGALGSKNTEAFF. As DNA, the CDR3 is TGTGCCAGCAGCCCCCGACAGGGGGCTCTGGGGTCGAAGAACACTGAAGCTTTCTTT.